Shown below are 9 T cell receptor beta chains from a single sample sequenced in a study of blood T cell repertoires in COVID-19. TCRdb keeps only in-frame clones here, not all; method: immunoSEQ multiplex PCR. Of fewer than 250,000 clones in the sample, around 86% are singletons; the top ten hold 5.5% to 8%. The sequenced sample was peripheral blood. Receptors were obtained from a man in his sixties who had recovered from COVID-19.

The chain has TRBV9 and TRBJ1-1; D is undetermined. V shed 6 bases and J shed 4 bases, with 22 bases lying between them. This CDR3 contains 16 residues. Germline V gene lookup returns CDR1 SGDLS and CDR2 YYNGEE. The CDR3 DNA sequence: TGTGCCAGCACCAGTTCCCCGACTCGTACCAGCACTGAAGCTTTCTTT. Translating it yields CASTSSPTRTSTEAFF.

The rearrangement links TRBV5-4 to TRBJ1-4; no reliable D call. V gave up 6 bases and J gave up 7 bases, with 13 bases separating them. CDR3 size: 13 residues. Looked up from germline, CDR1 is SGHNT and CDR2 is YYREEE (reference sequence). This chain's CDR3 is CASTSPFSEKLFF. The CDR3, as DNA: TGTGCCAGCACCTCACCCTTCAGTGAAAAACTGTTTTTT.

This clone was seen a handful of times. The chain recombines TRBV2 with TRBJ1-6; D is possibly TRBD1 (6 bases). Germline CDR1 and CDR2: SNHLY and FYNNEI. Trimming left V 4 bases short and J 7 bases short, with 14 bases between. The CDR3 length is 15 residues. The CDR3 protein is CASSARTVDNSPLHF. CDR3 sequence (DNA): TGTGCCAGCAGTGCAAGGACAGTCGACAATTCACCCCTCCACTTT. The complete variable domain, with remaining parts taken from reference TRBV2 and TRBJ1-6, reads EPEVTQTPSHQVTQMGQEVILRCVPISNHLYFYWYRQILGQKVEFLVSFYNNEISEKSEIFDDQFSVERPDGSNFTLKIRSTKLEDSAMYFCASSARTVDNSPLHFGNGTRLTVT.

This clone is large. The CDR3, as DNA: TGTGCCAGCAGCCTGGCGGGAGAGGCATCGTTTTCCTACGAGCAGTACTTC. It encodes CASSLAGEASFSYEQYF. This chain uses TRBV28 with TRBJ2-7; 7 nucleotides align to TRBD2. CDR1 is MDHEN, CDR2 SYDVKM, per germline. The trim removed 6 bases at V and 1 base at J, leaving 15 bases unmatched. The CDR3 spans 17 residues. The whole variable domain, remainder taken from reference TRBV28 and TRBJ2-7, is DVKVTQSSRYLVKRTGEKVFLECVQDMDHENMFWYRQDPGLGLRLIYFSYDVKMKEKGDIPEGYSVSREKKERFSLILESASTNQTSMYLCASSLAGEASFSYEQYFGPGTRLTVT.

The chain recombines TRBV30 with TRBJ2-7; a weak D match, TRBD1 (5 bases). This CDR3 has 14 residues. Germline lookup yields CDR1 GTSNPN and CDR2 SVGIG (reference sequence). Trimming removed 1 base at V and 0 bases at J, with 10 bases between. CDR3 sequence reads: CAWSGTLSSYEQYF. CDR3 DNA: TGTGCCTGGAGTGGGACACTTAGCTCCTACGAGCAGTACTTC.

The chain has TRBV5-4 and TRBJ2-7; 8 bases line up with TRBD1. Per the germline V gene, CDR1 is SGHNT and CDR2 is YYREEE (reference sequence). With 2 bases clipped from V and 6 bases from J, the junction kept 4 bases outside the gene matches. There are 13 residues in the CDR3. CDR3: CASSLPDRGEQYF. CDR3 bases: TGTGCCAGCAGCTTACCCGACAGGGGCGAGCAGTACTTC.

This rearrangement joins TRBV5-1 to TRBJ1-2, with no clear D. This CDR3 contains 14 residues. The ends were cut back, 0 bases at V and 0 bases at J, with 6 bases in the middle. Germline CDR1 reads SGHRS; CDR2 reads YFSETQ. The CDR3 is CASSLAVTNYGYTF. DNA for the CDR3: TGCGCCAGCAGCTTGGCGGTGACTAACTATGGCTACACCTTC.

This clone occurred a few times. The rearrangement joins TRBV6-5 to TRBJ1-2; TRBD1 matches 8 bases. Looked up from germline, CDR1 is MNHEY and CDR2 is SVGAGI. J gave up 6 bases and V 5 bases, and 8 bases lay outside the gene matches. The CDR3 runs to 14 residues. In nucleotides, the CDR3 is TGTGCCAGCAGTACCTTGGACAGGGACCATGGCTACACCTTC. This codes for CASSTLDRDHGYTF.

The V call is TRBV4-3, the J call TRBJ2-5; D possibly corresponds to TRBD2 (5 bases). Germline values: CDR1 LGHNA, CDR2 YSLEER. V was cut by 0 bases and J by 5 bases, with 13 bases left in between. The length of the CDR3 is 15 residues. The CDR3 bases are TGCGCCAGCAGCCAAGATCCATGGCTAGCTGAGACCCAGTACTTC. This gives the protein CASSQDPWLAETQYF.